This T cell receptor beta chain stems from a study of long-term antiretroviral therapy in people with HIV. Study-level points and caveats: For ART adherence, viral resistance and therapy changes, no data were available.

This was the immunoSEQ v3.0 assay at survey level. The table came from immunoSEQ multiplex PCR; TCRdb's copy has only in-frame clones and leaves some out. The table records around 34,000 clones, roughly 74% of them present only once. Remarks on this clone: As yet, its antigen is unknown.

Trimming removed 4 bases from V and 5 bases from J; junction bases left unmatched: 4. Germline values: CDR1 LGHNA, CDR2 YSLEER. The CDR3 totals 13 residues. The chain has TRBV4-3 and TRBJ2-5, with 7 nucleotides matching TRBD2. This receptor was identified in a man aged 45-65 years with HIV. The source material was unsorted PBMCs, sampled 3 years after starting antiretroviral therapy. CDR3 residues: CASSRREGETQYF. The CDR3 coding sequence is TGCGCCAGCAGCCGGAGGGAGGGCGAGACCCAGTACTTC.